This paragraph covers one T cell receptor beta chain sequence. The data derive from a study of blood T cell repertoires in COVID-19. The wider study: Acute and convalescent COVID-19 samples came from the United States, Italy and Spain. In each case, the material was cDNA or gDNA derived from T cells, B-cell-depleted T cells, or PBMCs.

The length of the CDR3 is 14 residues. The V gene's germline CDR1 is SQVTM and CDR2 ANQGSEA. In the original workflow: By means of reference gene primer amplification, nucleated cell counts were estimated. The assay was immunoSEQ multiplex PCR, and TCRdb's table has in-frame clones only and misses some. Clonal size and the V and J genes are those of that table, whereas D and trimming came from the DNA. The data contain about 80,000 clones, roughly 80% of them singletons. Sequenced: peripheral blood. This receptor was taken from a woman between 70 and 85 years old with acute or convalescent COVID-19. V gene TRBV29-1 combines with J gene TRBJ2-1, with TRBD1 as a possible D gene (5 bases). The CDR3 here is CSFYLRQGNNEQFF. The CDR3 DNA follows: TGCAGTTTCTATTTACGGCAGGGAAACAATGAGCAGTTCTTC.